The clone carrying this T cell receptor beta chain appeared once. The germline V gene has CDR1 MDHEN and CDR2 SYDVKM. The CDR3 consists of 16 residues. The trim removed 6 bases at V and 6 bases at J, leaving 10 bases unmatched. The data were obtained in a study of cytomegalovirus exposure and HLA in healthy donors. TCRdb's table, derived via immunoSEQ multiplex PCR, lists solely in-frame clones and lacks some. The data show 45,000 or so clones, with roughly 93% seen just once and 2.1% held by the top ten. The clonotype originates from a woman aged 18-29 years in good health and CMV-seronegative. The chain joins TRBV28 to TRBJ2-3; the match to TRBD1 covers 12 bases. Material: PBMCs. CDR3 nucleotides: TGTGCCAGCAGAACGGAGGGGACAGGGGGCTCGGATACGCAGTATTTT. Its translation: CASRTEGTGGSDTQYF.